This T cell receptor (beta chain) was recorded in a study of blood T cell repertoires in COVID-19 (dated by TCRdb to 2019 to 2021). For context, the study as a whole: Samples from collaborators originated in the United States, Italy and Spain and spanned both the acute and convalescent phases of COVID-19. The material from the prospective study consisted of cDNA or gDNA derived from T cells, B-cell-depleted T cells, or PBMCs. The samples were drawn from the first 160 participants of the ongoing ImmuneRACE study and from 1,254 subjects provided by 6 global collaborators. Where HLA class I and class II types were available, the types were taken from metadata supplied by the sample provider, not from assay-based typing. The repertoires were released in a freely available public database meant as a resource for research on the immune response to SARS-CoV-2. The sample metadata nearly always contained a de-identified subject ID, COVID-19 status, age in years and sex. Deeply sampled blood TCRbeta repertoires from subjects exposed to, actively infected with, or recovered from COVID-19 were included in the dataset. Overall results and qualifications from the work: The quantity of clinical and demographic metadata differed by source and by participant and was supplied without curation.

Points on this clone: Its target antigen remains unknown. Base qualities were left out, and no much larger clone turns up one base away.

The CDR3, cysteine through phenylalanine, is 16 amino acids long. The only DNA kept is the CDR3, 48 bases in frame from the first base. Germline trimming: 1 base from V, 7 bases from J; junction bases outside gene matches: 10. CDR1 and CDR2, per the germline V gene, are SGHTA and FQGNSA. Whole blood was collected in K2EDTA tubes by collaborating institutions according to the institutions' own protocols. Collaborator samples were shipped for TCRbeta analysis as frozen whole blood, isolated PBMCs, or DNA extracted from either sample type. TCRbeta CDR3 regions were amplified from genomic DNA using the immunoSEQ Assay, a bias-controlled multiplex PCR. Regarding the original processing steps: The number of nucleated cells in each sample was estimated from the amplification of reference gene primers within the assay. To quantify the absolute abundance of each unique TCRbeta CDR3 rearrangement, sequence reads were collapsed and filtered. For each sample, productive Simpson clonality was calculated as the square root of Simpson's diversity index across productive rearrangements. As stored in TCRdb, this immuneACCESS dataset retains in-frame rearrangements with V and J assigned. A fraction of the clones does not appear; measured against another copy, unresolved V genes explain less than half of the discrepancy, and the remainder lacks a known reason. V and J calls and clone size follow that table, whereas D and trimming were derived from the DNA. This sample gives roughly 39,000 clones in total; less than 85% of them show up just once. Roughly 25% of the sample is in the top ten clones.

The clonotype was recovered from a man aged 65-85 years with acute or convalescent COVID-19. Sequenced input: peripheral blood. The V and J genes are TRBV7-2 and TRBJ1-2, with TRBD1 identical over 9 junction bases. The bases are TGTGCCAGCAGCTTAGATCCCGGACAGGGGAGGGGTGGCTACACCTTC. This sequence encodes CASSLDPGQGRGGYTF.